This record covers a single TCR beta chain. Its antigen remains unidentified. No clone much larger than this one lies a single base away; base qualities are absent. The library was prepared using 5' RACE. The listed sequencing device is NextSeq 500. In the TCR library protocol, unique molecular identifiers were attached to individual cDNA molecules to correct for PCR bias and sequencing error. Both TCR alpha and beta chains were sequenced, and tight co-correlation was observed between alpha and beta sequence abundances in each sample. For the original study's pipeline: Decombinator V4 was used to annotate the V gene, J gene and CDR3 of the TCR sequences. Expanded TCRs were defined as changing significantly between any two time points under a Poisson model with p below 0.0001. TCR abundances were normalised to the total number of TCRs sequenced in each sample and reported as counts per million. TRAV1-2 paired with TRAJ12, TRAJ20 or TRAJ33 defined MAIT TCRs, while TRAV10 paired with TRAJ18 defined iNKT TCRs. VDJdb, accessed 1 November 2021, was searched for CMV, EBV and SARS-CoV-2 annotated TCRs, with TCRs annotated for multiple antigens excluded. TCRdb cleaned the public reads at Q25 with fastp, built clones with MiXCR and kept in-frame beta chains. Every entry covers one CDR3 protein and lists the most common genes and DNA from its rows. The V and J calls were determined by TCRdb, not by the authors. For this sample the table gives roughly 57,000 distinct CDR3 sequences, of which roughly an eighth were detected only once. The ten largest clones add up to roughly 1.4% of the sample.

The study was a case-control design nested within a healthcare worker cohort in London, UK, with weekly nasopharyngeal swab PCR tests and blood sampling. Healthcare workers were recruited during the week of the UK lockdown, between 23 and 31 March 2020, and followed weekly for up to about 15 weeks. The data are from a study of early T cells in non-severe SARS-CoV-2 infection (dated by TCRdb to 2020 to 2022). About the study as a whole: Bulk RNA from unsorted whole blood was used for TCR sequencing, so alpha and beta chains could not be paired. Overall study outcomes, separate from this receptor: Matching against VDJdb was skewed toward anti-spike CD8 responses, likely underestimated virus-specific expansions, and missed private and CD4 specificities.

CDR3 length: 16 amino acids, cysteine to phenylalanine. The CDR3 DNA has 48 bases and is translated from base 1. According to the germline V gene (reference sequence), CDR1 reads LNHDA and CDR2 reads SQIVND. Relative to germline, V is missing 6 bases and J is missing 2 bases, with 8 bases of the junction outside any gene match. What was sequenced was whole blood. Recombination connected TRBV19 to TRBJ2-3; 10 middle bases align to TRBD2. This clonotype was sampled from an adult who was a healthcare worker with PCR-confirmed SARS-CoV-2 infection or an uninfected control (not recorded which). The nucleotides read TGTGCCAGTAGCCTTATAAGCGGGGGGGACACAGATACGCAGTATTTT. This codes for CASSLISGGDTDTQYF.